The T cell receptor (beta chain) described here comes from a study of blood T cell repertoires in COVID-19. Across the study: The origin of the acute and convalescent COVID-19 samples was the United States, Italy and Spain. In each case, the material was cDNA or gDNA derived from T cells, B-cell-depleted T cells, or PBMCs.

The CDR3 spans 16 residues. The germline V gene encodes CDR1 SEHNR and CDR2 FQNEAQ (reference sequence). J was trimmed by 1 base and V by 2 bases; bases with no gene match: 7. Per the authors' pipeline: How many nucleated cells were present was estimated from reference gene primer amplification. Some clones are missing from TCRdb's copy, which holds only in-frame ones; the method was immunoSEQ multiplex PCR. V, J and clone size reflect that table, while D and trimming were determined from the DNA. The sample carries about 250,000 clones, roughly 88% recorded once. The source of this sequence is a man older than 75 with acute or convalescent COVID-19. This rearrangement joins TRBV7-9 to TRBJ1-1; 7 bases map to TRBD1. The specimen was peripheral blood. The CDR3 is CASSLPTGTANTEAFF. The CDR3 nucleotides read TGTGCCAGCAGCTTACCCACGGGGACAGCGAACACTGAAGCTTTCTTT.